This T cell receptor (beta chain) was found in a study of CD8+CD57+ T cells in acquired aplastic anemia. CDR3 and TCR beta VDJ profiling relied on a genomic DNA template. TCRdb ran MiXCR on the reads and lists one entry per CDR3 protein. The table has under 250,000 distinct CDR3 sequences, around 43% seen once. This clonotype showed up many times. All patients picked for sequencing had shown, by flow cytometry, an expansion of CD8+CD57+ cells. Germline loops: CDR1 SNHLY, CDR2 FYNNEI. The CDR3 sequence is 10 residues long. Trimming pared 5 bases from V and 6 bases from J, leaving 5 bases between. Sequenced input: sorted CD4+, CD8+, or CD8+CD57+ T cells (not recorded which) from PBMCs. The receptor comes from a human donor with aplastic anemia. The chain recombines TRBV2 with TRBJ2-7; D is undetermined. The CDR3 nucleotides read TGTGCCAGCAGTCGCGTCGAGCAGTACTTC. This sequence encodes CASSRVEQYF. The full variable domain, with the rest looked up from reference TRBV2 and TRBJ2-7, is EPEVTQTPSHQVTQMGQEVILRCVPISNHLYFYWYRQILGQKVEFLVSFYNNEISEKSEIFDDQFSVERPDGSNFTLKIRSTKLEDSAMYFCASSRVEQYFGPGTRLTVT.